This TCR beta chain came from a study of T cells in Graves' hyperthyroidism and ophthalmopathy. Regions amplified from RNA transcripts were the TCR beta CDR3 regions. First-round RT-PCR with HTBI primers amplified the TCR CDR3 region. TCRdb independently ran MiXCR on the multiplex PCR reads; one entry per CDR3 protein. The repertoire consists of roughly 500,000 distinct CDR3 sequences, with roughly 45% occurring once and the leading ten covering around 47%. In this sample, this clonotype turned up once. Germline V lookup: CDR1 MGHRA, CDR2 YSYEKL. Trimming pared 5 bases from V and 4 bases from J, leaving 12 bases between. This CDR3 spans 14 amino acids.

This chain connects TRBV4-1 to TRBJ1-3; no clear D. This clonotype was sampled from an adult woman with Graves' disease, either hyperthyroidism or ophthalmopathy (not recorded which). Sequencing used peripheral blood or thyroid tissue (not recorded which). The CDR3 loop reads CASSFSDDGNTIYF. The CDR3 coding sequence is TGCGCCAGCAGCTTTAGCGACGACGGAAACACCATATATTTT.